This TCR beta chain was recorded in a study of cytomegalovirus exposure and HLA in healthy donors. Findings of the study overall: As a later analysis revealed, the rate of TCR association differed by HLA locus, with DRB1 most and HLA-C fewest. In a later analysis, at a false discovery rate of 0.05, about 16,000 TCR beta sequences matched HLA alleles.

Primers: 60 Vbeta forward and 13 Jbeta reverse. The table came from immunoSEQ multiplex PCR; TCRdb's copy has only in-frame clones and leaves some out. The data contain 100,000 to 150,000 clones, more than 9% of them seen just once; the ten biggest clones take up roughly 4.2%. Though nominally healthy at sampling, donors likely had unrecorded immune exposures. This clone turned up a few times. Its antigen is as yet unknown. Per the germline V gene, CDR1 is SGHTA and CDR2 is FQGTGA. CDR3 size: 13 residues. Deletions cut 4 bases from V and 6 bases from J, with 9 bases between. Sequenced sample: PBMCs. This chain uses TRBV7-3 with TRBJ2-2; tentatively, D is TRBD1 (6 bases). The sequence came from a woman aged 18-29 years in good health and CMV-seropositive. Here the CDR3 DNA reads TGTGCCAGCAGCTACACAGGGTCCGGGGAGCTGTTTTTT. Translating gives CASSYTGSGELFF.